This passage covers 21 T cell receptor beta chains from one sample sequenced in a study of T cell repertoires in cytomegalovirus infection. A single record per CDR3 protein comes from TCRdb applying MiXCR to the reads. Of 750,000 to 950,000 distinct CDR3 sequences in the sample, about 27% are singletons; the top ten hold about an eighth. For these receptors, no antigen is known. The material was cultured CD8+ T cells from PBMCs, obtained from culture after CMV antigen stimulation. The receptors derive from a human donor in good health (CMV status not recorded). Some clones in this sample may be carry-over from other donors' samples.

V usage is TRBV6-5 and J usage is TRBJ1-3, with D possibly being TRBD1 (6 bases). This CDR3 spans 11 amino acids. The V gene's germline CDR1 is MNHEY and CDR2 SVGAGI. The ends were cut back, 10 bases at V and 8 bases at J, with 12 bases in the middle. CDR3 in DNA: TGTGCCACCCGAGGGGGGCACACCATATATTTT. It yields the protein CATRGGHTIYF.

This clonotype has just a few counts. The gene calls are TRBV28 and TRBJ1-1; TRBD1 might be the D (6 bases). The CDR3 spans 17 residues. CDR1 MDHEN and CDR2 SYDVKM come from the germline V gene. Trimming removed 4 bases at V and 3 bases at J, with 21 bases between. The CDR3 here is CASSWGTGRYVDTEAFF. The CDR3 bases are TGTGCCAGCAGTTGGGGAACAGGGAGGTATGTCGACACTGAAGCTTTCTTT.

This clonotype was counted between two and nine times. CDR3 sequence: CASSGPSAGEFSSYNEQFF. CDR3 DNA: TGTGCCAGCAGCGGCCCCAGCGCTGGGGAGTTTAGCTCCTACAATGAGCAGTTCTTC. This chain joins TRBV14 and TRBJ2-1, with a possible D match to TRBD2 (5 bases). With 5 bases removed from V and 0 bases from J, the gap between germline ends came to 23 bases. Germline CDR1 SGHDN, CDR2 FVKESK. This CDR3 region has 19 residues.

The chain recombines TRBV7-9 with TRBJ1-2; no clear D gene. This CDR3 is built from 11 residues. Trimming pared 4 bases from V and 8 bases from J, leaving 8 bases between. The V gene's germline CDR1 is SEHNR and CDR2 FQNEAQ (reference sequence). The CDR3 region has the DNA TGTGCCAGCAGCTGGCGGCGGGGCTACACCTTC. Translating gives CASSWRRGYTF.

V usage is TRBV7-6 and J usage is TRBJ2-1; D is undetermined. With 5 bases removed from V and 5 bases from J, the gap between germline ends came to 19 bases. The germline V gene has CDR1 SGHVS and CDR2 FNYEAQ. The CDR3 runs 16 residues. The CDR3 sequence: CASSNILIDNNNEQFF. DNA of the CDR3: TGTGCCAGCAGCAATATACTCATTGACAACAACAATGAGCAGTTCTTC.

This clonotype occurred a few times. This chain links TRBV6-5 with TRBJ1-1, with D hard to call. CDR1 MNHEY and CDR2 SVGAGI come from the germline V gene. Trimming left V 8 bases short and J 1 base short, with 8 bases between. This CDR3 is 12 amino acids long. The CDR3 bases are TGTGCCAGCGGCACGAAGAACACTGAAGCTTTCTTT. Amino acid sequence: CASGTKNTEAFF.

This clonotype has ten or more counts. This chain uses TRBV11-2 with TRBJ2-2; TRBD2 is a possible D gene (7 bases). CDR1 is SGHAT and CDR2 is FQNNGV in the germline V gene. The CDR3 runs to 17 residues. V lost 2 bases and J lost 2, with 15 bases in between. The CDR3 protein is CASSLPWGGHNTGELFF. In DNA, the CDR3 is TGTGCCAGCAGCTTACCGTGGGGGGGCCATAACACCGGGGAGCTGTTTTTT.

This sequence joins TRBV9 and TRBJ1-1; D is uncertain. Trimming stripped 0 bases from V and 8 bases from J, with 11 bases between. This CDR3 has 13 amino acids. From germline, CDR1 is SGDLS and CDR2 YYNGEE. CDR3 bases: TGTGCCAGCAGCGTAGAGGGAGAGACGGAAGCTTTCTTT. It encodes CASSVEGETEAFF.

This clonotype turned up a few times. The chain combines TRBV27 with TRBJ2-1; D is possibly TRBD1 or TRBD2 (6 bases each). V was pared by 7 bases and J by 0 bases, with 10 bases between. Germline values: CDR1 MNHEY, CDR2 SMNVEV (reference sequence). The CDR3 has 14 amino acids. CDR3 region: CASNGGGSYNEQFF. CDR3 bases: TGTGCCAGCAATGGAGGGGGCTCCTACAATGAGCAGTTCTTC.

In this sample, this clonotype turned up many times. The chain joins TRBV5-4 to TRBJ1-1; tentatively, D is TRBD1 (5 bases). The V end lost 7 bases, the J end lost 2 bases, and 12 bases lay between the germline ends. Germline V lookup: CDR1 SGHNT, CDR2 YYREEE (reference sequence). This CDR3 is 13 amino acids long. The CDR3 spells CASFVGGNTEAFF. The DNA of the CDR3 is TGTGCCAGCTTCGTCGGGGGAAACACTGAAGCTTTCTTT.

This clonotype was detected a few times. V usage is TRBV9 and J usage is TRBJ2-4; possible D gene TRBD1, 5 bases. The CDR3 consists of 15 residues. V lost 4 bases, J lost 6 bases, and 17 bases lay in between. Germline V gene data show CDR1 as SGDLS and CDR2 as YYNGEE. The CDR3 protein is CASSPPGWGGNIQYF. The CDR3 DNA reads as TGTGCCAGCAGCCCCCCCGGTTGGGGCGGAAACATTCAGTACTTC.

The sample holds a few counts of this clonotype. This sequence joins TRBV7-9 and TRBJ1-1; a possible D gene is TRBD1 (6 bases). V was cut by 5 bases and J by 1 base, with 20 bases left in between. Germline V lookup: CDR1 SEHNR, CDR2 FQNEAQ (reference sequence). CDR3 size: 17 residues. The CDR3 is CASSPPDRTLGNTEAFF. Written as DNA, the CDR3 is TGTGCCAGCAGCCCCCCCGACAGGACCTTGGGGAACACTGAAGCTTTCTTT.

The chain combines TRBV11-1 with TRBJ1-6; D ambiguous. CDR1 and CDR2 from the germline V gene are SGHAT and FQDESV (reference sequence). This CDR3 is 14 amino acids long. V shed 5 bases and J shed 2 bases, with 7 bases lying between them. As DNA, the CDR3 is TGTGCCAGCAGCGGGGTACCCTATAATTCACCCCTCCACTTT. The encoded protein is CASSGVPYNSPLHF. The full variable domain, completed using reference TRBV11-1 and TRBJ1-6, is EAEVAQSPRYKITEKSQAVAFWCDPISGHATLYWYRQILGQGPELLVQFQDESVVDDSQLPKDRFSAERLKGVDSTLKIQPAELGDSAMYLCASSGVPYNSPLHFGNGTRLTVT.

This clonotype was seen more than once but under ten times. The V and J genes are TRBV7-6 and TRBJ2-2; 9 nucleotides match TRBD2. V lost 4 bases to trimming and J lost 5 bases; unmatched junction nucleotides: 11. Per germline, CDR1 SGHVS and CDR2 FNYEAQ. The CDR3 is 17 residues long. CDR3: CASSSGRGGPWTGELFF. DNA for the CDR3: TGTGCCAGCAGCTCCGGGCGGGGGGGCCCTTGGACCGGGGAGCTGTTTTTT.

This clonotype appeared many times. The chain combines TRBV7-2 with TRBJ1-3; 8 positions match TRBD1. Germline V lookup: CDR1 SGHTA, CDR2 FQGNSA. The CDR3 covers 14 residues. Unmatched junction bases numbered 4, after V lost 3 bases and J lost 6 bases. The CDR3 is CASSFRGRENTIYF. The CDR3 DNA reads as TGTGCCAGCAGCTTCAGGGGGCGCGAAAACACCATATATTTT.

The J gene is TRBJ2-3, the V gene TRBV24-1; tentatively, D is TRBD2 (6 bases). The CDR3 has 16 residues. In germline, CDR1 is KGHDR, CDR2 SFDVKD. V lost 0 bases to trimming and J lost 2 bases, with 11 bases between them. The chain's CDR3 is CATSDLGGGDTDTQYF. DNA for the CDR3: TGTGCCACCAGTGATTTGGGTGGCGGGGACACAGATACGCAGTATTTT.

This rearrangement joins TRBV7-9 to TRBJ1-4, with D maybe TRBD1 (5 bases). Germline values: CDR1 SEHNR, CDR2 FQNEAQ (reference sequence). V lost 1 base and J lost 8, with 5 bases in between. The CDR3 spans 12 residues. CDR3 protein: CASSLDREKLFF. DNA of the CDR3: TGTGCCAGCAGCTTAGACAGGGAAAAACTGTTTTTT. Combining the CDR3 with reference TRBV7-9 and TRBJ1-4 gives the whole variable domain DTGVSQNPRHKITKRGQNVTFRCDPISEHNRLYWYRQTLGQGPEFLTYFQNEAQLEKSRLLSDRFSAERPKGSFSTLEIQRTEQGDSAMYLCASSLDREKLFFGSGTQLSVL.

In its sample, this clonotype was seen a few times. Here the CDR3 reads CASSLTSGDFRLRGLGYTF. As DNA, the CDR3 is TGTGCCAGCAGCCTAACCTCGGGGGACTTTAGGTTACGAGGTCTTGGCTACACCTTC. The chain recombines TRBV27 with TRBJ1-2; D is perhaps TRBD1 (5 bases). Germline loops: CDR1 MNHEY, CDR2 SMNVEV (reference sequence). V was clipped by 6 bases and J by 7 bases, with 33 bases between them. There are 19 residues in the CDR3.

This clonotype was seen a few times. This CDR3 reads CASRDRPDNSPLHF. The DNA for the CDR3 is TGTGCCAGCAGGGACAGGCCTGACAATTCACCCCTCCACTTT. The rearrangement joins TRBV6-2 or TRBV6-3 to TRBJ1-6; 7 nucleotides agree with TRBD1. V trimming: 6 bases; J trimming: 7 bases; junction bases outside the gene matches: 6. CDR3 length: 14 amino acids. In germline, CDR1 is MNHEY, CDR2 SVGEGT.

This clonotype was found a few times. V and J are TRBV13 and TRBJ1-2; D call uncertain. V was pared by 5 bases and J by 3 bases, with 10 bases between. Germline-derived CDR1 and CDR2 are PRHDT and FYEKMQ (reference sequence). The CDR3 is made up of 13 amino acids. CDR3 DNA: TGTGCCAGCAGCATCGGAAAAGACTATGGCTACACCTTC. This codes for CASSIGKDYGYTF.

The chain combines TRBV6-5 with TRBJ2-1, with 8 bases that match TRBD1. The length of the CDR3 is 17 residues. Germline V gene lookup returns CDR1 MNHEY and CDR2 SVGAGI. V trimming: 4 bases; J trimming: 3 bases; junction bases outside the gene matches: 11. CDR3 nucleotides: TGTGCCAGCAGTTTCGAAAGCTACGGGACAGGCTACAATGAGCAGTTCTTC. Translated, it gives CASSFESYGTGYNEQFF.